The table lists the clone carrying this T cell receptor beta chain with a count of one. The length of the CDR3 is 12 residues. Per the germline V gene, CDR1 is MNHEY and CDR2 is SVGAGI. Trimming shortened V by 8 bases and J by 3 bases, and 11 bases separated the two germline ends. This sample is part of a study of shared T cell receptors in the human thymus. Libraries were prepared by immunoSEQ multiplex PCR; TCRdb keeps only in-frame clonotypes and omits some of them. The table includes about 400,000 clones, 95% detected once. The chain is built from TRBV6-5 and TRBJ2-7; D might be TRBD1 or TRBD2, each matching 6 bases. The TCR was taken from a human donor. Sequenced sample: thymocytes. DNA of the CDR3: TGTGCCAGCGGGGGGCGTTACTACGAGCAGTACTTC. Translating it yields CASGGRYYEQYF.